The clone carrying this TCR beta chain was observed a few times. These data come from a study of OX40 agonist ivuxolimab in advanced cancers. Clones were read by immunoSEQ multiplex PCR, and TCRdb kept only the in-frame ones, dropping some. Here the sample spans about 63,000 clones, roughly nine tenths being singletons. The clonotype originates from an adult with an advanced solid tumor such as melanoma, head and neck, liver or kidney cancer. Sequenced material: CD4+ or CD8+ T cells sorted from blood, taken in a trial of the OX40 agonist ivuxolimab.

CDR3 nucleotide sequence: TGTGCCAGCAGCTTAGCGTTGGTGGGGACAGGGGTACCCGGGGAGCTGTTTTTT. Amino acids: CASSLALVGTGVPGELFF. The chain joins TRBV7-6 to TRBJ2-2, with 10 nucleotides matching TRBD1. The length of the CDR3 is 18 residues. CDR1 SGHVS and CDR2 FNYEAQ come from the germline V gene. V lost 0 bases, J lost 6 bases, and 10 bases stayed unmatched. The complete variable domain, with remaining parts taken from reference TRBV7-6 and TRBJ2-2, reads GAGVSQSPRYKVTKRGQDVALRCDPISGHVSLYWYRQALGQGPEFLTYFNYEAQQDKSGLPNDRFSAERPEGSISTLTIQRTEQRDSAMYRCASSLALVGTGVPGELFFGEGSRLTVL.